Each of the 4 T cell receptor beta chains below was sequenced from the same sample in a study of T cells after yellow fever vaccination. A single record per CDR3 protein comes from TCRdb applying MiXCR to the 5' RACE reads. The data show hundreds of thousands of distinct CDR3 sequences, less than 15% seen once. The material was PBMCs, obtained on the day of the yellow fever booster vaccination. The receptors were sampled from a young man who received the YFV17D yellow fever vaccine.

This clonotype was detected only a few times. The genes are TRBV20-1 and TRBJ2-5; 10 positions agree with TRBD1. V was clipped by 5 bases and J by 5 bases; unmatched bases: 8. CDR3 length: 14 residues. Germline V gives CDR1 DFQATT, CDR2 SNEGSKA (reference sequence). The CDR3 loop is CSAPSDRGLETQYF. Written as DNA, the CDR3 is TGCAGTGCTCCCTCCGACAGGGGGCTCGAGACCCAGTACTTC.

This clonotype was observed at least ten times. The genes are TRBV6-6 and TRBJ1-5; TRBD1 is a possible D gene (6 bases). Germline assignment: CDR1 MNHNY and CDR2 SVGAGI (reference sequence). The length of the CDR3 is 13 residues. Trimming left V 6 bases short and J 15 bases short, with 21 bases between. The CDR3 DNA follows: TGTGCCAGCAGCCGGGACACCTACTCTAGGTGGCATTTT. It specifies CASSRDTYSRWHF.

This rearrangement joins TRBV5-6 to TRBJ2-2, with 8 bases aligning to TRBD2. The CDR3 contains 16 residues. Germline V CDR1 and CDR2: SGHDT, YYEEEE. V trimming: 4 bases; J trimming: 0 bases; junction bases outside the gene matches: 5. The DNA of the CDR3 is TGTGCCAGCAGCCTAGGTAGCGGGACGAACACCGGGGAGCTGTTTTTT. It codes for CASSLGSGTNTGELFF.

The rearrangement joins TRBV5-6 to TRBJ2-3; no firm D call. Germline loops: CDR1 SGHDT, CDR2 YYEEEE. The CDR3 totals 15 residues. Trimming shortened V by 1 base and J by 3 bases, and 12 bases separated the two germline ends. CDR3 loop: CASSLPSLGTDTQYF. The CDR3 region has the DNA TGTGCCAGCAGCTTGCCCTCTCTAGGGACAGATACGCAGTATTTT.